This T cell receptor beta chain was captured in a study of molecular identifiers for immune sequencing clone quantification. V lost 5 bases and J lost 7; bases outside the gene matches: 8. CDR1 and CDR2 (germline): DFQATT, SNEGSKA (reference sequence). This CDR3 comprises 12 residues. As to this clonotype: Antigen specificity is unknown.

Sorted cell numbers of about 19,000 to 1,000,000, with 10%, 30% or 50% RNA, served as input for naive CD8 libraries. The CD8+CD4-CCR7+CD45RA+ phenotype defined the sorted naive CD8 T cells. Overall study findings and caveats: Naive cells had under 1% of molecules in clones above 20 RNA copies, effectors over 99%.

Library preparation followed earlier protocols using designated TCR primers. TCRdb independently ran MiXCR on the PCR reads; one entry per CDR3 protein. The top ten clones hold around 0.84% of a sample with around 460,000 distinct CDR3 sequences, about a fifth of them seen once. The gene calls are TRBV20-1 and TRBJ2-7; 7 nucleotides align to TRBD2. This TCR was sampled from a human donor in good health. Some libraries in this study had Jurkat cell RNA spiked in. The specimen was naive CD8+ T cells from blood, with Jurkat cell RNA spiked in. Subset indicated: FACS-sorted CD8+CD4-CCR7+CD45RA+ naive T cells. The CDR3 sequence: CSAPWEGLEQYF. The CDR3 DNA follows: TGCAGTGCTCCATGGGAGGGACTGGAGCAGTACTTC.